A selection of T cell receptor beta chains follows, all from one sample in a study of breast tumors, draining lymph nodes, adjacent tissues. TCRdb redid the calling of the multiplex PCR reads with MiXCR, one entry per CDR3 protein. The sample lists about 60,000 distinct CDR3 sequences; approximately 57% were seen once. Source material: breast tumor tissue. These receptors originate from a female donor with breast cancer. Some clones in this sample may be carry-over from other donors' samples. CDR3s include the opening cysteine and the closing phenylalanine or tryptophan. D genes are given only for firm matches. Clone size, where shown, is once, few, many, or a class for clones that have expanded.

v_call	j_call	d_call	clone_size	cdr3_nt	cdr3_aa
TRBV3-1	TRBJ2-1	.	.	TGTGCCAGCAGCCCGGACTATTCCGGCTACAATGAGCAGTTCTTC	CASSPDYSGYNEQFF
TRBV2	TRBJ2-5	TRBD1	many	TGTGCCAGCAGTGGAAACAGGGGGGTCCAAGAGACCCAGTACTTC	CASSGNRGVQETQYF
TRBV6-4	TRBJ2-5	.	many	TGTGCCAGCAGTGCGGGACCCCAAGAGACCCAGTACTTC	CASSAGPQETQYF
TRBV15	TRBJ1-5	.	.	TGTGCCACCAGCAGAGTCTGGGGGAATCAGCCCCAGCATTTT	CATSRVWGNQPQHF
TRBV7-7	TRBJ2-1	TRBD1	.	TGTGCTAGCTCCAAGGCGCAGGGGGAATTAAGGCAGTTCTTC	CASSKAQGELRQFF
TRBV10-3	TRBJ2-5	TRBD2	.	TGTGCCTCGGGACTAGCGGGAGACCGTAACCAAGAGACCCAGTACTTC	CASGLAGDRNQETQYF
TRBV20-1	TRBJ2-1	TRBD2	.	TGCAGTGCCACGACTAGCGGGGGGTTCGCGCAAGTTGGGCTCTTC	CSATTSGGFAQVGLF
TRBV28	TRBJ1-2	TRBD1	once	TGTGCCAGCAGTGGGGACAGGGTTCGTGGCTACACCTTC	CASSGDRVRGYTF
TRBV7-9	TRBJ2-7	.	few	TGTGCCAGCAGCCCAGGAGGGGGCCTTACCTACGAGCAGTACTTC	CASSPGGGLTYEQYF
TRBV5-6	TRBJ2-5	.	many	TGTGCCAGCAGCCTGCGGGTTGAAGAGACCCAGTACTTC	CASSLRVEETQYF
TRBV6-1	TRBJ1-5	.	.	TGTGCCAGTAGTGGGGCAGGGGCTGGGCAGCCCCAGCATTTT	CASSGAGAGQPQHF
TRBV5-6	TRBJ2-3	TRBD2	.	TGTGCCAGCAGCTTGGCTAGCGCGGGGGGAGATACGCAGTATTTT	CASSLASAGGDTQYF
TRBV4-1	TRBJ2-7	.	many	TGCGCCAGCAGCCGCTATCCCCCGGGGGAGACGAGCTACGAGCAGTACTTC	CASSRYPPGETSYEQYF
TRBV4-3	TRBJ2-5	.	many	TGCGCCAGCAGCCATGAGCCCCTCCACGGGGGTCTCGGGGAGACCCAGTACTTC	CASSHEPLHGGLGETQYF
TRBV20-1	TRBJ2-1	TRBD2	.	TGCAGTGCGGAGAAGACTAGCCCACGCAATGAGCAGTTCTTC	CSAEKTSPRNEQFF
TRBV20-1	TRBJ2-3	.	few	TGCAGTGCTAGTTGGCGGGATGGCACAGATACGCAGTATTTT	CSASWRDGTDTQYF